The 21 T cell receptor beta chains below were found in one sample sequenced in a study of OX40 agonist ivuxolimab in advanced cancers. Receptor amplification or capture employed the immunoSEQ multiplex PCR assay. The source is immuneACCESS, and TCRdb retained only in-frame sequences with V and J called. Part of the clones is not carried over; for the studies checked, unresolved V genes explain less than half of this, and the remainder is unexplained. In this sample the table shows approximately 28,000 clones, over 75% of which occur a single time. Roughly 25% of the sample rests with the top ten. Sequenced here: CD4+ or CD8+ T cells sorted from blood, sampled in a trial of the OX40 agonist ivuxolimab. These receptors were collected from an adult with an advanced solid tumor such as melanoma, head and neck, liver or kidney cancer.

The sample holds a few counts of this clone. The genes are TRBV7-5 and TRBJ1-2. TRBV7-5 is flagged as a pseudogene. CDR3 size: 13 residues. The CDR3 is CARTPTGVGGYTF. The CDR3 coding sequence is TGTGCCAGAACCCCTACGGGAGTGGGTGGCTACACCTTC.

The chain recombines TRBV6-5 with TRBJ1-2; D is unclear. This CDR3 is 14 amino acids long. Germline assignment: CDR1 MNHEY and CDR2 SVGAGI. V was shortened by 0 bases and J by 6 bases, with 11 bases between the two germline ends. CDR3 in DNA: TGTGCCAGCAGTTACTCGCAACTAGTTCATGGCTACACCTTC. Its translation is CASSYSQLVHGYTF.

V and J are TRBV7-9 and TRBJ2-1, with D possibly being TRBD2 (5 bases). CDR1 is SEHNR, CDR2 FQNEAQ, per germline (reference sequence). V was pared by 2 bases and J by 5 bases, with 13 bases between. The CDR3 sequence is 15 residues long. CDR3 bases: TGTGCCAGCAGCTTAAGGCTAGCCGCCCACAATGAGCAGTTCTTC. It yields the protein CASSLRLAAHNEQFF.

The chain employs TRBV19 and TRBJ2-3; 11 bases are a match to TRBD2. Germline loops: CDR1 LNHDA, CDR2 SQIVND (reference sequence). The CDR3 runs 15 residues. Losses at the gene ends were 5 bases for V and 3 bases for J; bases not matched to a gene: 4. The CDR3 DNA is TGTGCCAGTAGTCTGAGACTAGCGGGAACAGATACGCAGTATTTT. Translating gives CASSLRLAGTDTQYF.

This chain's CDR3 is CASSIWDSDSYEQYF. The CDR3 DNA reads as TGTGCCAGTAGTATATGGGACAGTGACTCCTACGAGCAGTACTTC. The gene calls are TRBV19 and TRBJ2-5; 7 nucleotides align to TRBD1. TRBJ2-7 explains the end of the DNA better; the J call may be wrong. The germline V gene has CDR1 LNHDA and CDR2 SQIVND (reference sequence). This CDR3 contains 15 residues.

This clone has just a few counts. The chain uses TRBV28 and TRBJ1-6; 7 nucleotides align to TRBD1. This CDR3 contains 16 residues. With 6 bases clipped from V and 2 bases from J, the junction kept 7 bases outside the gene matches. Per germline, CDR1 MDHEN and CDR2 SYDVKM. The CDR3, as DNA: TGTGCCAGCAGACGAGCACAGGGGCCCTATAATTCACCCCTCCACTTT. Its translation is CASRRAQGPYNSPLHF.

The chain employs TRBV5-4 and TRBJ2-6; D tentatively reads TRBD1 or TRBD2 (5 bases each). Trimming removed 5 bases at V and 0 bases at J, with 12 bases between. CDR3 length: 16 residues. CDR1 is SGHNT, CDR2 YYREEE, per germline (reference sequence). Written as DNA, the CDR3 is TGTGCCAGCAGAAGGGACGTTTTCTCTGGGGCCAACGTCCTGACTTTC. Residues: CASRRDVFSGANVLTF.

The rearrangement uses TRBV5-1 and TRBJ2-3; possibly TRBD1 or TRBD2 for D (5 bases each). The germline V gene has CDR1 SGHRS and CDR2 YFSETQ. This CDR3 has 17 residues. The V end was cut by 4 bases, the J end by 0 bases, with 18 bases between. CDR3 bases: TGCGCCAGCAGCCCGGGACGTTACTTTGATAGCACAGATACGCAGTATTTT. Residues: CASSPGRYFDSTDTQYF.

The chain joins TRBV2 to TRBJ2-5; a possible D gene is TRBD2 (6 bases). Germline V CDR1 and CDR2: SNHLY, FYNNEI. V was clipped by 8 bases and J by 5 bases, with 12 bases between them. The CDR3 has 12 amino acids. This CDR3 is CASGGIEETQYF. The CDR3, as DNA: TGTGCCAGCGGAGGGATTGAGGAGACCCAGTACTTC.

This rearrangement joins TRBV29-1 to TRBJ2-7, with 8 bases fitting TRBD2. The CDR3 length is 12 residues. The J segment lost 3 bases and the V segment lost 7 bases, leaving 5 bases of the junction unmatched. Germline values: CDR1 SQVTM, CDR2 ANQGSEA. This CDR3 is CSAAGLVYEQYF. As DNA, the CDR3 is TGCAGCGCCGCGGGACTAGTCTACGAGCAGTACTTC.

The V call is TRBV2, the J call TRBJ2-1, with D unclear. The germline V gene has CDR1 SNHLY and CDR2 FYNNEI. The CDR3 is 11 amino acids. Trimming left V 5 bases short and J 10 bases short, with 9 bases between. The chain's CDR3 is CASSYEYEQFF. In DNA, the CDR3 is TGTGCCAGCAGTTACGAGTACGAGCAGTTCTTC.

This chain links TRBV27 with TRBJ1-5; D is perhaps TRBD1 (6 bases). The CDR3 loop spans 15 amino acids. The V gene lost 2 bases and the J gene lost 4 bases, with 12 bases spanning the gap. In germline, CDR1 is MNHEY, CDR2 SMNVEV (reference sequence). CDR3 sequence: CASSLGGLGNQPQHF. In nucleotides, the CDR3 is TGTGCCAGCAGTTTAGGGGGCTTGGGGAATCAGCCCCAGCATTTT.

V and J are TRBV27 and TRBJ2-1; D is perhaps TRBD1 or TRBD2 (6 bases each). The CDR3 runs 15 residues. Deletions cut 3 bases from V and 4 bases from J, with 13 bases between. The germline V gene has CDR1 MNHEY and CDR2 SMNVEV (reference sequence). In nucleotides, the CDR3 is TGTGCCAGCAGTTTCAGCGGAGGGGGGTACAATGAGCAGTTCTTC. This translates into CASSFSGGGYNEQFF.

This chain connects TRBV2 to TRBJ2-1, with 7 bases matching TRBD2. CDR3 length: 17 residues. V lost 2 bases to trimming and J lost 7 bases; unmatched junction nucleotides: 14. Germline V CDR1 and CDR2: SNHLY, FYNNEI. As DNA, the CDR3 is TGTGCCAGCAGTGAATATAATTTGGCGGGAGTACGGAATGAGCAGTTCTTC. It codes for CASSEYNLAGVRNEQFF.

The CDR3, as DNA: TGTGCCAGCAGAGTACCCTCGGGACTAGCGGGCAATGAGCAGTTCTTC. Protein product: CASRVPSGLAGNEQFF. V usage is TRBV2 and J usage is TRBJ2-1; TRBD2 aligns across 12 bases. This CDR3 is built from 16 residues. After removal of 6 bases from V and 6 bases from J, the junction contained 9 bases not matched to a gene. Germline assignment: CDR1 SNHLY and CDR2 FYNNEI.

The V gene is TRBV6-5, the J gene TRBJ1-1; the D is unclear. The V gene lost 4 bases and the J gene lost 7 bases, with 7 bases spanning the gap. There are 11 residues in the CDR3. Per the germline V gene, CDR1 is MNHEY and CDR2 is SVGAGI. The DNA of the CDR3 is TGTGCCAGCAGTTTCGGCTATGAAGCTTTCTTT. Protein sequence: CASSFGYEAFF.

The V and J genes are TRBV19 and TRBJ2-1; tentative D call: TRBD1 (6 bases). Per germline, CDR1 LNHDA and CDR2 SQIVND (reference sequence). The CDR3 is made up of 14 amino acids. V lost 3 bases, J lost 5 bases, and 11 bases lay in between. Written as DNA, the CDR3 is TGTGCCAGTAGTATTGGTCACAGGGACAATGAGCAGTTCTTC. Amino acid sequence: CASSIGHRDNEQFF.

About this clone: An end of the junction does not agree with germline; a read error may underlie this. The V call is TRBV7-7, the J call TRBJ1-1, with D possibly TRBD1 on 6 matching bases. Germline CDR1 reads SSHAT; CDR2 reads FNYEAQ (reference sequence). The CDR3 is 13 amino acids. CDR3 coding DNA: TGTGCTAGCAGCTTAGGGGGGGATACTGAAGCTTTCTTT. Translated, it gives CASSLGGDTEAFF.

The chain has TRBV15 and TRBJ2-1, with D maybe TRBD2 (6 bases). Trimming took off 5 bases at V and 6 bases at J, with 14 bases between the two ends. The CDR3 is 14 residues long. CDR1 and CDR2 from the germline V gene are LNHNV and YYDKDF (reference sequence). The CDR3 nucleotides are TGTGCCACCAGCTGGCACCGGGAGAGCAATGAGCAGTTCTTC. This encodes CATSWHRESNEQFF.

The V call is TRBV25-1, the J call TRBJ2-7, with D possibly TRBD2 on 6 matching bases. CDR3 length: 16 residues. Trimming pared 1 base from V and 5 bases from J, leaving 18 bases between. Per germline, CDR1 MGHDK and CDR2 SYGVNS. The CDR3, as DNA: TGTGCCAGCAGTGAATTAAGCGGGCAGGGCAGAGACGAGCAGTACTTC. It is translated as CASSELSGQGRDEQYF.

The chain couples TRBV11-2 to TRBJ2-7; 9 bases agree with TRBD2. Germline assignment: CDR1 SGHAT and CDR2 FQNNGV. With V trimmed by 0 bases and J by 2 bases, 2 bases remained unmatched. The CDR3 is 15 residues long. The CDR3 reads CASSLEASGTYEQYF. The CDR3 DNA is TGTGCCAGCAGCTTAGAGGCTAGCGGGACCTACGAGCAGTACTTC.